This TCR beta chain is drawn from a study of metastatic and nonmetastatic thyroid tumors. Study summary: For malignant and benign thyroid patients, tumor or nodule tissue and blood were the sources whose repertoires were compared.

A remark on this clone: What it recognizes is unknown.

The study's findings and limits: Reported TCR beta diversity, measured in blood and tumor, was significantly higher for malignant thyroid tumors than for benign nodules.

No patient received treatment before thyroid surgery. Germline CDR1 and CDR2: GTSNPN and SVGIG (reference sequence). Trimming cost V 5 bases and J 4 bases; bases outside gene matches: 5. This CDR3 has 13 amino acids. Original processing methods: To classify distant metastasis in papillary thyroid cancer, a model was built from CDR3 differences across clinicopathological groups. With MiXCR, TCRdb called clones anew from the PCR reads. The V and J calls here are based on TCRdb, not the publication. The repertoire holds roughly 22,000 clones, around 40% seen once, with about 24% in the top ten. J is TRBJ1-1 and V is TRBV30, with 9 bases aligning to TRBD1. The specimen sequenced was blood. The sequence came from a male donor with papillary thyroid cancer or a benign thyroid nodule (not recorded which). Some clones in this sample may be carry-over from other donors' samples. The CDR3 protein is CAWRRQGGTEAFF. In nucleotides, the CDR3 is TGTGCCTGGCGCAGACAGGGGGGCACTGAAGCTTTCTTT.